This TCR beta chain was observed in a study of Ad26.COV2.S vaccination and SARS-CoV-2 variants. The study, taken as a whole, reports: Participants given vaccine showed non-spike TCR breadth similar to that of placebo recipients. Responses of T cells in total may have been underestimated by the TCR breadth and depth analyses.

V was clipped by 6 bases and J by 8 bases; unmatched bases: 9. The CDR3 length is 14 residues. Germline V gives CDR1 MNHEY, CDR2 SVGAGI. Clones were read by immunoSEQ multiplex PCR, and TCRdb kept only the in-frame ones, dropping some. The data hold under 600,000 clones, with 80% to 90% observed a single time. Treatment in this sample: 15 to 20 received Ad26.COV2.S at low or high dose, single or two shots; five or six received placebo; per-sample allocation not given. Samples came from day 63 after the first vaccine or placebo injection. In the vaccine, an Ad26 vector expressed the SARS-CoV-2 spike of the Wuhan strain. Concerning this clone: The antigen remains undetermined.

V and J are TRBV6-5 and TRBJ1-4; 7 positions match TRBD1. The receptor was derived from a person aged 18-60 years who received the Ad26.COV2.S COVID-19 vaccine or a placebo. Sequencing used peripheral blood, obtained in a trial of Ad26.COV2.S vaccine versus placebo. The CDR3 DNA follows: TGTGCCAGCAGCAAGACAGGGTTAGGCGAAAAACTGTTTTTT. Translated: CASSKTGLGEKLFF.